Following are 2 T cell receptor beta chains from one sample sequenced in a study of OX40 agonist ivuxolimab in advanced cancers. The data were produced by immunoSEQ multiplex PCR, yet TCRdb's version contains in-frame clones alone and is incomplete. The sample includes tens of thousands of clones, roughly 80% of them seen just once. Sequenced here: CD4+ or CD8+ T cells sorted from blood, sampled in a trial of the OX40 agonist ivuxolimab. The origin of the receptors is an adult with an advanced solid tumor such as melanoma, head and neck, liver or kidney cancer.

The V call is TRBV6-1, the J call TRBJ2-7, with D unclear. Germline V gives CDR1 MNHNS, CDR2 SASEGT. V lost 7 bases to trimming and J lost 0 bases, with 10 bases between them. The CDR3 covers 13 residues. This chain's CDR3 is CASKVSHSYEQYF. The CDR3 DNA reads as TGTGCCAGCAAAGTGAGCCACTCCTACGAGCAGTACTTC.

The chain recombines TRBV15 with TRBJ1-3; TRBD1 aligns across 7 bases. V lost 5 bases and J lost 5; bases outside the gene matches: 6. Looked up from germline, CDR1 is LNHNV and CDR2 is YYDKDF (reference sequence). The CDR3 length is 14 residues. The CDR3 coding sequence is TGTGCCACCAGCCAACAGGGGCCGCGAAACACCATATATTTT. Its protein is CATSQQGPRNTIYF. Together with reference TRBV15 and TRBJ1-3, the CDR3 gives the full variable domain: DAMVIQNPRYQVTQFGKPVTLSCSQTLNHNVMYWYQQKSSQAPKLLFHYYDKDFNNEADTPDNFQSRRPNTSFCFLDIRSPGLGDTAMYLCATSQQGPRNTIYFGEGSWLTVV.